A selection of T cell receptor beta chains follows, all from one sample in a study of cytomegalovirus exposure and HLA in healthy donors. TCRdb's table, derived via immunoSEQ multiplex PCR, lists solely in-frame clones and lacks some. Among roughly 86,000 clones listed, just over 70% were seen once. The sequenced sample consisted of PBMCs. These receptors came from a man aged 55-75 years in good health and CMV-seronegative. CDR3s include the opening cysteine and the closing phenylalanine or tryptophan. The D gene is left open where the match is weak. Expanded clones get a size class; other rows say once, few or many, or leave the size out.

clone size	V gene	J gene	D gene	CDR3 length	CDR3 protein	CDR3 DNA
.	TRBV7-8	TRBJ2-7	TRBD1	16	CASSPRSGTGSDEQYF	TGTGCCAGCAGCCCCCGCTCCGGGACAGGGAGCGACGAGCAGTACTTC
few	TRBV9	TRBJ2-7	.	16	CASSARMLSGLGGQYF	TGTGCCAGCAGCGCCCGAATGCTCAGCGGGCTAGGCGGGCAGTACTTC
.	TRBV7-8	TRBJ2-5	TRBD2	14	CASSSRLAGETQYF	TGTGCCAGCAGCTCTCGACTAGCGGGAGAGACCCAGTACTTC
.	TRBV2	TRBJ2-3	TRBD2	18	CASSEAASGGASTDTQYF	TGTGCCAGCAGTGAAGCGGCTAGCGGGGGGGCGAGCACAGATACGCAGTATTTT
.	TRBV6-5	TRBJ2-2	.	14	CASSYSRETGELFF	TGTGCCAGCAGTTACTCGCGAGAAACCGGGGAGCTGTTTTTT
many	TRBV6-1	TRBJ2-6	.	15	CASSEAESGANVLTF	TGTGCCAGCAGTGAAGCTGAGTCTGGGGCCAACGTCCTGACTTTC
.	TRBV5-1	TRBJ1-2	.	13	CASSLGPGEGYTF	TGCGCCAGCAGCTTGGGCCCAGGGGAAGGCTACACCTTC
.	TRBV7-9	TRBJ1-1	.	11	CASTGQVEAFF	TGTGCCAGCACCGGTCAGGTCGAAGCTTTCTTT
few	TRBV5-4	TRBJ2-3	TRBD2	16	CASSLSSGRAGDTQYF	TGTGCCAGCAGCTTGTCCAGCGGGAGAGCCGGAGATACGCAGTATTTT
few	TRBV11-2	TRBJ2-7	TRBD2	15	CASSQGTSGSHEQYF	TGTGCCAGCAGCCAAGGGACTAGCGGGAGCCACGAGCAGTACTTC
.	TRBV14	TRBJ1-1	TRBD1	15	CASSQVGGVGTEAFF	TGTGCCAGCAGCCAAGTAGGGGGCGTAGGCACTGAAGCTTTCTTT
.	TRBV5-1	TRBJ2-6	.	15	CASSLGSSGANVLTF	TGCGCCAGCAGCTTGGGCAGCTCTGGGGCCAACGTCCTGACTTTC
.	TRBV4-1	TRBJ1-5	.	14	CASSQEGGNQPQHF	TGCGCCAGCAGCCAAGAAGGGGGCAATCAGCCCCAGCATTTT
.	TRBV19	TRBJ2-3	TRBD2	16	CASSSWTSGGSDTQYF	TGTGCCAGTAGTTCCTGGACTAGCGGGGGCTCAGATACGCAGTATTTT
once	TRBV4-1	TRBJ2-1	TRBD2	18	CASSPGTSGGAVDNEQFF	TGCGCCAGCAGTCCTGGGACTAGCGGGGGGGCGGTCGACAATGAGCAGTTCTTC
few	TRBV5-1	TRBJ2-1	TRBD2	15	CASSLGAGSDNEQFF	TGCGCCAGCAGCTTGGGAGCGGGAAGCGACAATGAGCAGTTCTTC
.	TRBV10-1	TRBJ2-7	.	14	CASSDTAIPYEQYF	TGCGCCAGCAGTGATACAGCCATACCCTACGAGCAGTACTTC
.	TRBV5-1	TRBJ1-4	.	14	CASREPATNEKLFF	TGCGCCAGCAGGGAGCCTGCAACTAATGAAAAACTGTTTTTT
.	TRBV6-1	TRBJ2-7	.	19	CASSARNFRTATTYYEQYF	TGTGCCAGCAGTGCGAGAAATTTCCGGACAGCCACAACTTACTACGAGCAGTACTTC
few	TRBV18	TRBJ1-4	.	16	CASSPRQGATNEKLFF	TGTGCCAGCTCACCACGTCAGGGTGCAACTAATGAAAAACTGTTTTTT
.	TRBV5-6	TRBJ2-7	TRBD2	18	CASRQTSGSGSDWYEQYF	TGTGCCAGCAGACAGACTAGCGGGAGCGGGTCGGACTGGTACGAGCAGTACTTC
once	TRBV9	TRBJ1-6	.	14	CASSVRAEYSPLHF	TGTGCCAGCAGCGTGCGGGCCGAGTATTCACCCCTCCACTTT
.	TRBV14	TRBJ2-1	TRBD2	14	CASSQDWLAGEQFF	TGTGCCAGCAGCCAAGACTGGCTAGCGGGTGAGCAGTTCTTC
.	TRBV28	TRBJ2-7	.	14	CASRGAGISYEQYF	TGTGCCAGCAGAGGGGCAGGAATAAGTTACGAGCAGTACTTC
.	TRBV6-1	TRBJ2-2	TRBD2	16	CASSEMVAGHTGELFF	TGTGCCAGCAGTGAAATGGTAGCGGGGCACACCGGGGAGCTGTTTTTT
.	TRBV5-1	TRBJ1-3	.	15	CASSLLGVSGNTIYF	TGCGCCAGCAGCTTGTTAGGGGTTTCTGGAAACACCATATATTTT
.	TRBV2	TRBJ2-3	.	13	CASRTADTDTQYF	TGTGCCAGCCGGACAGCCGACACAGATACGCAGTATTTT
.	TRBV5-6	TRBJ2-7	TRBD2	13	CASSSGRGYEQYF	TGTGCCAGCAGCTCAGGGAGGGGCTACGAGCAGTACTTC
.	TRBV19	TRBJ2-2	TRBD2	17	CASSEAAGGVFTGELFF	TGTGCCAGTAGTGAGGCGGCGGGAGGTGTATTCACCGGGGAGCTGTTTTTT
.	TRBV25-1	TRBJ2-1	.	16	CASGVSLGFSYNEQFF	TGTGCCAGCGGCGTTTCTCTGGGCTTTTCCTACAATGAGCAGTTCTTC
.	TRBV11-2	TRBJ1-6	.	13	CASSPGSNSPLHF	TGTGCCAGCAGCCCCGGGTCCAATTCACCCCTCCACTTT
few	TRBV30	TRBJ1-3	TRBD1	19	CAWSVTRSTGLPSGNTIYF	TGTGCCTGGAGCGTCACCCGATCGACAGGGCTGCCCTCTGGAAACACCATATATTTT
.	TRBV10-3	TRBJ2-7	.	14	CAISEGVGGYEQYF	TGTGCCATCAGTGAGGGGGTTGGGGGGTACGAGCAGTACTTC
.	TRBV29-1	TRBJ1-4	TRBD1	13	CSVVGQEDEKLFF	TGCAGCGTTGTAGGACAGGAAGATGAAAAACTGTTTTTT
.	TRBV6-4	TRBJ2-2	.	15	CASSDSSTATGELFF	TGTGCCAGCAGTGACTCGTCGACAGCCACCGGGGAGCTGTTTTTT
.	TRBV5-1	TRBJ2-5	TRBD2	20	CASSHGLEYRAGEVGETQYF	TGCGCCAGCAGCCACGGGCTAGAATATAGAGCGGGAGAAGTGGGAGAGACCCAGTACTTC
.	TRBV7-2	TRBJ1-4	.	16	CASSSGASGENEKLFF	TGTGCCAGCAGCTCCGGTGCGTCCGGGGAGAATGAAAAACTGTTTTTT
.	TRBV6-1	TRBJ1-2	.	13	CASSEAGFSGYTF	TGTGCCAGCAGTGAAGCCGGGTTTTCTGGCTACACCTTC
few	TRBV29-1	TRBJ2-5	.	14	CSVQYGGYQETQYF	TGCAGCGTTCAGTACGGCGGGTACCAAGAGACCCAGTACTTC
.	TRBV6-4	TRBJ2-3	TRBD2	15	CASSAGGIDTDTQYF	TGTGCCAGCAGTGCGGGGGGGATTGACACAGATACGCAGTATTTT
.	TRBV30	TRBJ1-5	.	15	CAWSGDFFGNQPQHF	TGTGCCTGGAGTGGGGACTTCTTTGGCAATCAGCCCCAGCATTTT
.	TRBV7-6	TRBJ2-2	TRBD2	15	CASSLNPPGGGELFF	TGTGCCAGCAGCTTAAATCCCCCGGGGGGCGGGGAGCTGTTTTTT
once	TRBV6-5	TRBJ1-4	TRBD1	15	CASSGVGQGHEKLFF	TGTGCCAGCAGTGGCGTGGGACAGGGACATGAAAAACTGTTTTTT
.	TRBV2	TRBJ2-3	.	16	CASSEAPRLTTDTQYF	TGTGCCAGCAGTGAAGCTCCCCGACTAACCACAGATACGCAGTATTTT
.	TRBV19	TRBJ1-5	.	16	CASSMRLDYSNQPQHF	TGTGCCAGTAGTATGCGGTTAGATTATAGCAATCAGCCCCAGCATTTT
.	TRBV9	TRBJ2-3	.	16	CASSVTGLYRTDTQYF	TGTGCCAGCAGCGTCACGGGACTCTACCGCACAGATACGCAGTATTTT
.	TRBV7-2	TRBJ2-1	TRBD1	14	CASSIRQGRNEQFF	TGTGCCAGCAGCATTCGACAGGGAAGAAATGAGCAGTTCTTC
.	TRBV5-8	TRBJ2-3	.	15	CASSKTVGGTDTQYF	TGTGCCAGCAGCAAAACGGTCGGGGGCACAGATACGCAGTATTTT
.	TRBV5-4	TRBJ2-1	TRBD2	14	CASSNAIAGQQQFF	TGTGCCAGCAGCAACGCCATAGCGGGACAACAGCAGTTCTTC
.	TRBV19	TRBJ2-3	TRBD2	16	CASSSSPAGGPHTQYF	TGTGCCAGTAGTTCCAGCCCGGCGGGAGGGCCTCATACGCAGTATTTT
.	TRBV5-1	TRBJ2-1	.	14	CASSLGNQVDEQFF	TGCGCCAGCAGCTTGGGGAACCAGGTCGATGAGCAGTTCTTC
.	TRBV28	TRBJ1-2	.	15	CASSLGTQGLYGYTF	TGTGCCAGCAGTTTAGGGACCCAGGGGTTATATGGCTACACCTTC
once	TRBV4-3	TRBJ1-4	.	15	CASSQDGGRSEKLFF	TGCGCCAGCAGCCAAGATGGGGGGAGAAGTGAAAAACTGTTTTTT
.	TRBV7-2	TRBJ1-1	.	14	CASSLGARYTEAFF	TGTGCCAGCAGCTTAGGTGCGAGGTACACTGAAGCTTTCTTT